This T cell receptor beta chain comes out of a study of cytomegalovirus exposure and HLA in healthy donors. Concerning this clone itself: Its target is not known.

Study results and caveats: The classifier reportedly diagnosed cytomegalovirus status with high specificity and sensitivity. Highly shared sequence variants in one cluster were likely a sequencing artifact. 150 or so TCR beta chains were listed as cytomegalovirus-associated.

The V and J ends lost 1 base and 5 bases, in that order; junction bases with no gene match: 10. Germline CDR1 and CDR2: SGHVS and FQNEAQ. The CDR3 consists of 16 residues. Primers for the PCR totalled 60 Vbeta and 13 Jbeta. Profiled with immunoSEQ multiplex PCR; TCRdb holds only in-frame clones, not every one. The sample holds just over 150,000 clones, roughly 81% seen once. The sample comprised PBMCs. This receptor was taken from a man younger than 35 in good health and CMV-seropositive. This chain joins TRBV7-8 and TRBJ2-5; 7 nucleotides line up with TRBD1. CDR3 bases: TGTGCCAGCAGCTTAGAAGGGGGCCAAGGTACGGAGACCCAGTACTTC. This translates into CASSLEGGQGTETQYF.